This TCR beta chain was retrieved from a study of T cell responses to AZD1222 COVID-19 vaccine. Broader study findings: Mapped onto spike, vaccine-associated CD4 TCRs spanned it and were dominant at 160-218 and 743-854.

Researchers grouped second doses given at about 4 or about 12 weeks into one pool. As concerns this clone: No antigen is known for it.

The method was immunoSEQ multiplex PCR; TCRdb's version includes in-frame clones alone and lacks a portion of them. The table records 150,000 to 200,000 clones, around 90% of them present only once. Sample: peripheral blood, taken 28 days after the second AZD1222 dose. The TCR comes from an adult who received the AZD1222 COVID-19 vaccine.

CDR3 DNA: TGCGCCAGCAGCAGGGGGGATGGAAACACCATATATTTT. It yields the protein CASSRGDGNTIYF. The rearrangement uses TRBV5-1 and TRBJ1-3; possibly TRBD1 for D (6 bases). V gave up 4 bases and J gave up 3 bases, with 8 bases separating them. Looked up from germline, CDR1 is SGHRS and CDR2 is YFSETQ. The CDR3 has 13 amino acids. The entire variable domain, with the rest obtained from reference TRBV5-1 and TRBJ1-3, is as follows: KAGVTQTPRYLIKTRGQQVTLSCSPISGHRSVSWYQQTPGQGLQFLFEYFSETQRNKGNFPGRFSGRQFSNSRSEMNVSTLELGDSALYLCASSRGDGNTIYFGEGSWLTVV.